The 5 T cell receptor beta chains below were found in one sample sequenced in a study of T cell responses to AZD1222 COVID-19 vaccine. TCRdb's table, derived via immunoSEQ multiplex PCR, lists solely in-frame clones and lacks some. The sample consists of just over 150,000 clones, approximately 90% of them appearing once. The specimen comprised peripheral blood, sampled 28 days after the second AZD1222 dose. These receptor sequences come from an adult who received the AZD1222 COVID-19 vaccine.

In its sample, this clone was seen once. V usage is TRBV27 and J usage is TRBJ2-7; the D is unclear. The CDR3 loop spans 11 amino acids. The germline gives CDR1 MNHEY, CDR2 SMNVEV (reference sequence). V gave up 5 bases and J gave up 2 bases, with 4 bases separating them. The CDR3 reads CASSPTYEQYF. For the CDR3, the DNA is TGTGCCAGCAGTCCCACCTACGAGCAGTACTTC.

The chain combines TRBV30 with TRBJ2-5; TRBD2 matches at 9 bases. Trimming cost V 4 bases and J 2 bases; bases outside gene matches: 5. CDR1 is GTSNPN and CDR2 is SVGIG in the germline V gene (reference sequence). The CDR3 spans 14 residues. CDR3 nucleotide sequence: TGTGCCTGGACGCTAGCGGGACATCAAGAGACCCAGTACTTC. As protein: CAWTLAGHQETQYF.

This chain links TRBV5-1 with TRBJ1-5; D is unresolved. The germline V gene encodes CDR1 SGHRS and CDR2 YFSETQ. The V and J ends lost 5 bases and 0 bases respectively, with 12 bases between them. The CDR3 runs 15 residues. CDR3 DNA: TGCGCCAGCAGACTCGGGTGGGGTAGCAATCAGCCCCAGCATTTT. As protein: CASRLGWGSNQPQHF. The whole variable domain, remainder taken from reference TRBV5-1 and TRBJ1-5, is KAGVTQTPRYLIKTRGQQVTLSCSPISGHRSVSWYQQTPGQGLQFLFEYFSETQRNKGNFPGRFSGRQFSNSRSEMNVSTLELGDSALYLCASRLGWGSNQPQHFGDGTRLSIL.

The gene calls are TRBV14 and TRBJ1-3; D is perhaps TRBD1 (6 bases). This CDR3 has 15 amino acids. Trimming took off 5 bases at V and 3 bases at J, with 14 bases between the two ends. The germline gives CDR1 SGHDN, CDR2 FVKESK. DNA for the CDR3: TGTGCCAGCAGCTACACCAGGGGTTTTGGAAACACCATATATTTT. This gives the protein CASSYTRGFGNTIYF.

The rearrangement joins TRBV7-9 to TRBJ2-1; 7 bases match TRBD2. In germline, CDR1 is SEHNR, CDR2 FQNEAQ (reference sequence). The CDR3 spans 15 residues. The junction had 8 bases not matched to a gene; V was cut back by 1 base and J by 8 bases. For the CDR3, the DNA is TGTGCCAGCAGCTTAGGTTTGGGACTAAGCTATGAGCAGTTCTTC. This sequence encodes CASSLGLGLSYEQFF.